Sequencing of this TCR beta chain was carried out in a study of blood T cell repertoires in COVID-19. Overall study context: Nucleic acid was either cDNA or gDNA, and it came from T cells, B-cell-depleted T cells, or PBMCs.

Libraries were prepared by immunoSEQ multiplex PCR; TCRdb keeps only in-frame clonotypes and omits some of them. The table includes approximately 92,000 clones, around three quarters detected once. CDR1 LGHDT and CDR2 YNNKEL come from the germline V gene (reference sequence). CDR3 length: 16 residues. V lost 4 bases to trimming and J lost 0 bases; unmatched junction nucleotides: 8. The sequence was collected from a man over 45 who had recovered from COVID-19. V gene TRBV3-1 (or the pseudogene TRBV3-2) combines with J gene TRBJ1-2, with 7 nucleotides matching TRBD1. The sample comprised peripheral blood. The CDR3 sequence is CASSPRGQRTNYGYTF. The DNA of the CDR3 is TGTGCCAGCAGCCCTCGGGGACAGCGAACTAACTATGGCTACACCTTC.